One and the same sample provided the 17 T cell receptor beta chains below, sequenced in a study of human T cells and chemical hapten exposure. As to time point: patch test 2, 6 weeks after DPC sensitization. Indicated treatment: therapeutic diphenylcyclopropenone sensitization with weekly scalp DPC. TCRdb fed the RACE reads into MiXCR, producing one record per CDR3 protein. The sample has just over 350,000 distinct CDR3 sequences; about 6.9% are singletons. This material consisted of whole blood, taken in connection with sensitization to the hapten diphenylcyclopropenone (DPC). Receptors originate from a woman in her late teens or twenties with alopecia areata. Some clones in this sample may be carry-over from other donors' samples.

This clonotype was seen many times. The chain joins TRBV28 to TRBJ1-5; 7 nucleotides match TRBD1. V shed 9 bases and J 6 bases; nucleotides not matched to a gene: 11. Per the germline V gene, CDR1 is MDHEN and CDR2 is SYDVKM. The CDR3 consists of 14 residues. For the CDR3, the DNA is TGTGCCAGTGAGTCGGACAGGAGGATTCAGCCCCAGCATTTT. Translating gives CASESDRRIQPQHF.

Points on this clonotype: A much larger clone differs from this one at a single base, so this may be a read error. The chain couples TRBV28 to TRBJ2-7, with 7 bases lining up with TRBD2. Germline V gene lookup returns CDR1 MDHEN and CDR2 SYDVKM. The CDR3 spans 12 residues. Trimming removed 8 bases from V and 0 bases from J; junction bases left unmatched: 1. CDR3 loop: CASGGDSYEQYF. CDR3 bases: TGTGCCAGCGGGGGGGACTCCTACGAGCAGTACTTC.

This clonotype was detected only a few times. CDR3 nucleotides: TGTGCCAGCAGTTTTGGGGGCTCGGGGCCAGATACGCAGTATTTT. Amino acids: CASSFGGSGPDTQYF. The chain joins TRBV12-3 or TRBV12-4 to TRBJ2-3; maybe TRBD1 (6 bases). The CDR3 runs 15 residues. V shed 3 bases and J shed 4 bases, with 14 bases lying between them.

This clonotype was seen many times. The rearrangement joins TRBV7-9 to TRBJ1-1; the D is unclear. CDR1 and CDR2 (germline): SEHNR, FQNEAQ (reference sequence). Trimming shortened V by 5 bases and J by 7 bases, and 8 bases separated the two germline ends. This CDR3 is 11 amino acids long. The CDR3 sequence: CASSQQREAFF. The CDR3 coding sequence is TGTGCCAGCAGCCAACAGCGTGAAGCTTTCTTT.

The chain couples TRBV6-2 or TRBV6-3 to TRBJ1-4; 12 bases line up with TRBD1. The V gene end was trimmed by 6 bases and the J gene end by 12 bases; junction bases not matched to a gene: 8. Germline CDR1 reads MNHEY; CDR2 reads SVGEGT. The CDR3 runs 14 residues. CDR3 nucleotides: TGTGCCAGCAGATCCGGGACAGGGGGCCGACAACTGTTTTTT. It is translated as CASRSGTGGRQLFF.

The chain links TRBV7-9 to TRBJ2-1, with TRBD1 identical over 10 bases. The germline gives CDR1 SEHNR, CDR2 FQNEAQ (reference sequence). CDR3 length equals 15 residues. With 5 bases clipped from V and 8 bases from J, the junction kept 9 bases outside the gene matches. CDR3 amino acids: CASSPGTGVFYEQFF. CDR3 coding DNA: TGTGCCAGCAGCCCCGGGACAGGGGTCTTCTATGAGCAGTTCTTC.

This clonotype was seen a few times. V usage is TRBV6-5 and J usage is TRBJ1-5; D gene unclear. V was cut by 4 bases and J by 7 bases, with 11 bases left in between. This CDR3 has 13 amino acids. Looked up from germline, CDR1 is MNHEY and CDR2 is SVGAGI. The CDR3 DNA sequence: TGTGCCAGCAGTTTAAAGTCTGGGCAGCCCCAGCATTTT. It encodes CASSLKSGQPQHF.

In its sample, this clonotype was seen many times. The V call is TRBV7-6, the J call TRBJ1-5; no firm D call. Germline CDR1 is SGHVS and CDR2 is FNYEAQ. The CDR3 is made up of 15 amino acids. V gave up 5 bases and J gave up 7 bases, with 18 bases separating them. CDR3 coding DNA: TGTGCCAGCAGCCCCGGCTGGGGAAAGCGGCAGCCCCAGCATTTT. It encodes CASSPGWGKRQPQHF.

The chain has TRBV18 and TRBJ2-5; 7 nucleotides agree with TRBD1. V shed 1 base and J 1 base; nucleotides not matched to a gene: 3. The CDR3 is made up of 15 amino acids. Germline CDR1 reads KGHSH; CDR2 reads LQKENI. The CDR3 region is CASSPRPGGQETQYF. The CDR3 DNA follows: TGTGCCAGCTCACCACGGCCAGGGGGCCAAGAGACCCAGTACTTC.

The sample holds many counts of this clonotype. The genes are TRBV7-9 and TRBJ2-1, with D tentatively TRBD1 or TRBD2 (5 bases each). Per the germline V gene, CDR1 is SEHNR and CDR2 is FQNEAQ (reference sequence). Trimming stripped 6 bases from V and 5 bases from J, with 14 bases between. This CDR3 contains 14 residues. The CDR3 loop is CASRDSLRDNEQFF. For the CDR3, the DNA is TGTGCCAGCAGGGACTCCCTCAGGGACAATGAGCAGTTCTTC.

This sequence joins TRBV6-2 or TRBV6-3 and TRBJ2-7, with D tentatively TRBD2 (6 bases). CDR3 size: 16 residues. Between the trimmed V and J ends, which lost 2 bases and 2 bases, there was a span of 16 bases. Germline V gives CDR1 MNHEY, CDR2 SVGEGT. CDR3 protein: CASSYNPGEPPYEQYF. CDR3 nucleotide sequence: TGTGCCAGCAGTTACAATCCGGGAGAGCCACCCTACGAGCAGTACTTC.

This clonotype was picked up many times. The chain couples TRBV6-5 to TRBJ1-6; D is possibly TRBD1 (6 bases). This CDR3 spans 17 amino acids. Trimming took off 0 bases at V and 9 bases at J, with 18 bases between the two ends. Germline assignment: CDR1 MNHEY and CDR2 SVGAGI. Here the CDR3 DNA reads TGTGCCAGCAGTTACTCTAGTTTGGGACACGCTAGTTCACCCCTCCACTTT. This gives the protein CASSYSSLGHASSPLHF.

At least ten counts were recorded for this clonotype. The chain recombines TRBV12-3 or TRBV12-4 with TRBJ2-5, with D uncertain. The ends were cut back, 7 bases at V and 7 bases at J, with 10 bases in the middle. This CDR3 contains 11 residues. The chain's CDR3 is CASTPGGTQYF. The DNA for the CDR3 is TGTGCCAGCACCCCTGGTGGGACCCAGTACTTC.

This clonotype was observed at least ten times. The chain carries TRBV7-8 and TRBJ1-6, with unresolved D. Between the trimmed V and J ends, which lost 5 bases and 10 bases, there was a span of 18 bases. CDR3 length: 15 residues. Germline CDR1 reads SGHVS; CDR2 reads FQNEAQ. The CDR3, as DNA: TGTGCCAGCAGCGCCCGTTACGACTCAAGGTCACCCCTCCACTTT. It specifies CASSARYDSRSPLHF.

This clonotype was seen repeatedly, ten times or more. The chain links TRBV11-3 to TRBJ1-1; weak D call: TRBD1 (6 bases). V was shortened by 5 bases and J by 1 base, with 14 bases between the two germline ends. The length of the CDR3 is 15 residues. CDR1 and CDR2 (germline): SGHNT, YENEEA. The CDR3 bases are TGTGCCAGCAGCCGTAAACAGGGTACGAACACTGAAGCTTTCTTT. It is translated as CASSRKQGTNTEAFF.

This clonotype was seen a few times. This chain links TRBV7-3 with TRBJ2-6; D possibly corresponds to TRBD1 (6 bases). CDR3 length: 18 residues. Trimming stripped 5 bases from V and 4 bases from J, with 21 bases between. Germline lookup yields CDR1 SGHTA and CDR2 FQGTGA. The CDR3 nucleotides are TGTGCCAGCAGCCATGAACCAAGGACAGTGCTCGGGGCCAACGTCCTGACTTTC. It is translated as CASSHEPRTVLGANVLTF.

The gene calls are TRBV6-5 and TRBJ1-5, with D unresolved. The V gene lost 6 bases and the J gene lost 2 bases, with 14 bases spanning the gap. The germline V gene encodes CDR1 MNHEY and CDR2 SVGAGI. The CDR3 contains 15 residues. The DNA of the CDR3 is TGTGCCAGCAGCCCCGGATATGGGCGCAATCAGCCCCAGCATTTT. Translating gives CASSPGYGRNQPQHF.